This T cell receptor beta chain is from a study of T cell responses to AZD1222 COVID-19 vaccine. Broader study findings: Unmutated variant regions reportedly attract nearly half of all spike-specific TCRs. Researchers report vaccine-associated CD4 TCRs spanning spike, with dominance at 160-218 and 743-854. No repertoire was sampled before or during the peak T cell response, only after it.

Trimming at V came to 0 bases and at J to 5 bases, leaving 7 bases not matched to a gene. The CDR3 covers 16 residues. CDR1 and CDR2 from the germline V gene are SGHTA and FQGTGA. Second-dose intervals near 4 or 12 weeks were combined. Sequencing used immunoSEQ multiplex PCR; TCRdb keeps in-frame clones, though not all of them. The repertoire has 180,000 or so clones, approximately 91% of them found once; the top ten carry around 1.9%. Remarks on this clone: Its matching antigen is unknown.

This specimen consisted of peripheral blood, obtained 28 days after the second AZD1222 dose. The chain joins TRBV7-3 to TRBJ2-5; 9 bases fit TRBD2. This clonotype originated in an adult who received the AZD1222 COVID-19 vaccine. CDR3 DNA: TGTGCCAGCAGCTTAACTCCTAGCGGGGTTGTGGAGACCCAGTACTTC. Its translation: CASSLTPSGVVETQYF.